These 29 T cell receptor beta chains were all obtained from the same sample, sequenced in a study of blood T cell repertoires in COVID-19. Here immunoSEQ multiplex PCR was the method, and the copy in TCRdb shows in-frame clones only, minus some. The table includes about 360,000 clones, roughly 88% detected once. Specimen: PBMCs or T cells enriched from blood (not recorded which). Receptors were obtained from a woman between 40 and 55 years old with acute COVID-19.

The chain employs TRBV4-1 and TRBJ1-6; D unresolved. V lost 0 bases and J lost 9, with 18 bases in between. Germline lookup yields CDR1 MGHRA and CDR2 YSYEKL. The CDR3 runs 17 residues. The CDR3 coding sequence is TGCGCCAGCAGCCAAGATAGAGGCAACACCCCTTTTTCACCCCTCCACTTT. Residues: CASSQDRGNTPFSPLHF.

The chain combines TRBV9 with TRBJ1-1, with D perhaps TRBD1 (5 bases). This CDR3 spans 14 amino acids. CDR1 and CDR2 (germline): SGDLS, YYNGEE. The ends were cut back, 2 bases at V and 0 bases at J, with 8 bases in the middle. This CDR3 is CASSVSGMNTEAFF. As DNA, the CDR3 is TGTGCCAGCAGCGTCTCAGGGATGAACACTGAAGCTTTCTTT. The full variable domain, completed using reference TRBV9 and TRBJ1-1, is DSGVTQTPKHLITATGQRVTLRCSPRSGDLSVYWYQQSLDQGLQFLIQYYNGEERAKGNILERFSAQQFPDLHSELNLSSLELGDSALYFCASSVSGMNTEAFFGQGTRLTVV.

The chain employs TRBV23-1 and TRBJ2-2; D is perhaps TRBD1 (6 bases). TRBV23-1 is marked as an open reading frame, function uncertain. Trimming took 5 bases from V and 5 from J, leaving 15 bases between them. The CDR3 contains 15 residues. The CDR3 spells CASSKGTPGTGELFF. For the CDR3, the DNA is TGCGCCAGCAGTAAGGGGACACCAGGGACCGGGGAGCTGTTTTTT.

The chain is built from TRBV30 and TRBJ1-5; D is possibly TRBD1 (5 bases). In germline, CDR1 is GTSNPN, CDR2 SVGIG (reference sequence). The germline V and J ends were trimmed by 0 bases and 5 bases, with 20 bases remaining between them. The CDR3 is 17 residues long. DNA of the CDR3: TGTGCCTGGAGTGTACCCTCCGGTCGGTGGGGCGATCAGCCCCAGCATTTT. This encodes CAWSVPSGRWGDQPQHF.

The gene calls are TRBV6-5 and TRBJ2-7, with D perhaps TRBD1 (5 bases). Germline V gene lookup returns CDR1 MNHEY and CDR2 SVGAGI. The CDR3 runs to 15 residues. Deletions cut 6 bases from V and 0 bases from J, with 15 bases between. The CDR3 region has the DNA TGTGCCAGCAGGCTCCGACAGATTAGCTCCTACGAGCAGTACTTC. It specifies CASRLRQISSYEQYF.

On this clone itself: The sample carries other DNA sequences with the same CDR3. This chain uses TRBV18 with TRBJ2-7; no clear D gene. Germline V gene data show CDR1 as KGHSH and CDR2 as LQKENI. CDR3 length equals 13 residues. V was clipped by 0 bases and J by 4 bases, with 7 bases between them. The CDR3, as DNA: TGTGCCAGCTCACCACCAGGAGCTTACGAGCAGTACTTC. Encoded protein: CASSPPGAYEQYF.

This clone was recorded once. The V call is TRBV19, the J call TRBJ1-1, with TRBD1 matching 8 bases. Unmatched junction bases numbered 7, after V lost 5 bases and J lost 5 bases. Germline V gene data show CDR1 as LNHDA and CDR2 as SQIVND (reference sequence). This CDR3 is 14 amino acids long. The DNA for the CDR3 is TGTGCCAGTAGTGCACAGGGGGGGTTAACTGAAGCTTTCTTT. It is translated as CASSAQGGLTEAFF.

The chain combines TRBV5-5 with TRBJ2-1; 7 bases map to TRBD1. The germline V gene encodes CDR1 SGHKS and CDR2 YYEKEE (reference sequence). V dropped 0 bases and J dropped 8; count of bases not matched to a gene: 8. The CDR3 consists of 15 residues. The CDR3 spells CASSLDGRGWDEQFF. The CDR3 coding sequence is TGTGCCAGCAGCTTGGACGGCAGGGGGTGGGATGAGCAGTTCTTC.

This clone occurred a few times. This sequence joins TRBV10-3 and TRBJ1-1; D possibly corresponds to TRBD1 (6 bases). In germline, CDR1 is ENHRY, CDR2 SYGVKD. With 9 bases removed from V and 1 base from J, the gap between germline ends came to 12 bases. CDR3 length: 13 residues. CDR3 in amino acids: CAMSLQGNTEAFF. The CDR3 DNA reads as TGTGCCATGAGTCTACAGGGGAACACTGAAGCTTTCTTT.

The chain combines TRBV2 with TRBJ1-6; D is undetermined. Germline V gene data show CDR1 as SNHLY and CDR2 as FYNNEI. This CDR3 comprises 15 residues. V was shortened by 0 bases and J by 7 bases, with 10 bases between the two germline ends. CDR3: CASSEARSENSPLHF. The DNA of the CDR3 is TGTGCCAGCAGTGAAGCGAGGTCAGAGAATTCACCCCTCCACTTT.

The rearrangement uses TRBV30 and TRBJ1-1; D not resolved. The germline gives CDR1 GTSNPN, CDR2 SVGIG (reference sequence). This CDR3 has 13 residues. V was cut by 4 bases and J by 4 bases, with 13 bases left in between. CDR3 residues: CAWNQEEGTEAFF. The CDR3 DNA reads TGTGCCTGGAACCAAGAGGAGGGCACTGAAGCTTTCTTT.

This rearrangement joins TRBV7-8 to TRBJ2-2, with D perhaps TRBD1 (6 bases). CDR3 length: 15 residues. Germline lookup yields CDR1 SGHVS and CDR2 FQNEAQ. The germline V and J ends were trimmed by 4 bases and 4 bases, with 13 bases remaining between them. CDR3 in amino acids: CASSSAGQPTGELFF. CDR3 bases: TGTGCCAGCAGCTCCGCCGGACAGCCCACCGGGGAGCTGTTTTTT.

V usage is TRBV9 and J usage is TRBJ2-5; D not resolved. This CDR3 comprises 13 residues. The germline CDR1 and CDR2 sequences are SGDLS and YYNGEE. Trimming took off 0 bases at V and 9 bases at J, with 12 bases between the two ends. The CDR3 DNA reads as TGTGCCAGCAGCGTAGATTCCGCGAGCTCCCAGTACTTC. Amino acid sequence: CASSVDSASSQYF. Supplemented by reference TRBV9 and TRBJ2-5, the full variable domain reads DSGVTQTPKHLITATGQRVTLRCSPRSGDLSVYWYQQSLDQGLQFLIQYYNGEERAKGNILERFSAQQFPDLHSELNLSSLELGDSALYFCASSVDSASSQYFGPGTRLLVL.

In DNA form, the CDR3 reads TGTGCCAGCAGCTTGGCGGGGGGACGATACGAGCAGTACTTC. This translates into CASSLAGGRYEQYF. The chain carries TRBV5-4 and TRBJ2-7; TRBD2 aligns across 7 bases. Germline trimming cut 0 bases from V and 4 bases from J; bases unmatched to any gene: 4. Germline values: CDR1 SGHNT, CDR2 YYREEE (reference sequence). The CDR3 extends over 14 amino acids.

The gene calls are TRBV19 and TRBJ1-1; possible D gene TRBD1, 5 bases. Trimming removed 3 bases from V and 1 base from J, with 12 bases in between. The CDR3 extends over 15 amino acids. Germline V gives CDR1 LNHDA, CDR2 SQIVND (reference sequence). The chain's CDR3 is CASSIVSRANTEAFF. CDR3 nucleotide sequence: TGTGCCAGTAGTATCGTGAGCAGGGCGAACACTGAAGCTTTCTTT.

This chain uses TRBV27 with TRBJ1-2; 11 nucleotides line up with TRBD1. CDR1 and CDR2 (germline): MNHEY, SMNVEV (reference sequence). Trimming took 7 bases from V and 4 from J; bases not matched to a gene: 5. This CDR3 spans 14 amino acids. CDR3 sequence reads: CASTTGTGGYGYTF. For the CDR3, the DNA is TGTGCCAGCACCACCGGGACAGGGGGCTATGGCTACACCTTC.

The chain links TRBV5-4 to TRBJ2-3, with 8 bases matching TRBD2. The V gene end was trimmed by 0 bases and the J gene end by 4 bases; junction bases not matched to a gene: 7. The CDR3 extends over 16 amino acids. Germline V lookup: CDR1 SGHNT, CDR2 YYREEE (reference sequence). CDR3 nucleotides: TGTGCCAGCAGCTTGGGTCGGCGGGGGGCATCAGATACGCAGTATTTT. Protein product: CASSLGRRGASDTQYF.

The V gene is TRBV10-1, the J gene TRBJ2-2; 8 bases map to TRBD2. The CDR3 contains 17 residues. V gave up 5 bases and J gave up 2 bases; unmatched junction bases: 10. Germline-derived CDR1 and CDR2 are WNHNN and SYGVQD (reference sequence). The chain's CDR3 is CASSNTGTRGNTGELFF. In nucleotides, the CDR3 is TGCGCCAGCAGTAATACCGGGACTAGAGGCAACACCGGGGAGCTGTTTTTT.

This clone was seen a single time. V gene TRBV14 combines with J gene TRBJ1-1; D gene unclear. CDR1 SGHDN and CDR2 FVKESK come from the germline V gene. V lost 1 base and J 6 bases, leaving 9 bases between the germline ends. This CDR3 is built from 13 residues. CDR3 nucleotides: TGTGCCAGCAGCCAAGTCAGATCTGCTGAAGCTTTCTTT. Translated, it gives CASSQVRSAEAFF.

This chain joins TRBV5-1 and TRBJ2-1, with a weak D call TRBD1 (6 bases). Between the trimmed V and J ends, which lost 0 bases and 7 bases, there was a span of 8 bases. The CDR3 extends over 13 amino acids. Per the germline V gene, CDR1 is SGHRS and CDR2 is YFSETQ. The CDR3 DNA reads as TGCGCCAGCAGCTTGGTAGGGGGAAATGAGCAGTTCTTC. Protein sequence: CASSLVGGNEQFF.

The chain employs TRBV11-2 and TRBJ1-3; D unresolved. The CDR3 length is 12 residues. Per the germline V gene, CDR1 is SGHAT and CDR2 is FQNNGV. V shed 0 bases and J shed 6 bases, with 3 bases lying between them. In nucleotides, the CDR3 is TGTGCCAGCAGCTTAGAACTAAACACCATATATTTT. It specifies CASSLELNTIYF.

As regards this clone: Its ends do not fully match the called genes, so a read error is possible. The V gene is TRBV6-6, the J gene TRBJ2-3; possible D gene TRBD2, 6 bases. CDR1 and CDR2 from the germline V gene are MNHNY and SVGAGI (reference sequence). The CDR3 length is 14 residues. The CDR3 region has the DNA TGTGCCAGCAGTTACTCGATGCGCGGGGATCAGCTAGTTTTT. Protein sequence: CASSYSMRGDQLVF.

The V call is TRBV25-1, the J call TRBJ2-2; D gene uncertain. The V end lost 1 base, the J end lost 7 bases, and 10 bases lay between the germline ends. Germline lookup yields CDR1 MGHDK and CDR2 SYGVNS. The CDR3 covers 14 residues. The CDR3 here is CASSEFFRSGELFF. The CDR3 bases are TGTGCCAGCAGTGAATTTTTTCGGAGCGGGGAGCTGTTTTTT.

This chain uses TRBV7-2 with TRBJ2-5; D perhaps matches TRBD2 (5 bases). The CDR3 sequence is 13 residues long. Germline CDR1 is SGHTA and CDR2 is FQGNSA. V lost 6 bases to trimming and J lost 5 bases, with 13 bases between them. The CDR3 DNA sequence: TGTGCCAGCAGGAAGGGAGCTCGGGAGACCCAGTACTTC. Amino acids: CASRKGARETQYF.

V and J are TRBV7-6 and TRBJ2-6, with 7 nucleotides matching TRBD2. This CDR3 is built from 17 residues. CDR1 is SGHVS and CDR2 is FNYEAQ in the germline V gene. Trimming took 0 bases from V and 2 from J; bases not matched to a gene: 4. CDR3 in amino acids: CASSLAGRGPGANVLTF. The DNA for the CDR3 is TGTGCCAGCAGCTTAGCAGGGAGGGGCCCTGGGGCCAACGTCCTGACTTTC.

The rearrangement links TRBV6-5 to TRBJ1-1; a weak D match, TRBD1 (5 bases). V shed 5 bases and J shed 1 base, with 11 bases lying between them. Germline assignment: CDR1 MNHEY and CDR2 SVGAGI. The CDR3 has 14 amino acids. CDR3: CASSLQGQNTEAFF. CDR3 DNA sequence: TGTGCCAGCAGTCTCCAGGGTCAGAACACTGAAGCTTTCTTT.

V is TRBV5-8 and J is TRBJ2-2; TRBD2 matches at 11 bases. V dropped 2 bases and J dropped 3; count of bases not matched to a gene: 6. CDR1 and CDR2 from the germline V gene are SGHTS and YDEGEE. CDR3 length: 17 amino acids. The CDR3 sequence is CASSFPLAGADTGELFF. The CDR3 nucleotides are TGTGCCAGCAGCTTTCCACTAGCGGGGGCCGACACCGGGGAGCTGTTTTTT.

This chain uses TRBV6-1 with TRBJ1-5, with 11 bases matching TRBD1. Germline assignment: CDR1 MNHNS and CDR2 SASEGT. V shed 2 bases, J shed 8 bases, and the junction held 8 bases outside the gene matches. The CDR3 has 16 amino acids. Written as DNA, the CDR3 is TGTGCCAGCAGTGAATCAAGGACAGGGGGCTTGGAGCCCCAGCATTTT. It codes for CASSESRTGGLEPQHF.

The chain uses TRBV3-1 (or the pseudogene TRBV3-2) and TRBJ1-2; 7 positions agree with TRBD1. J lost 8 bases, V lost 0 bases, and 6 bases had no gene match. The germline CDR1 and CDR2 sequences are LGHDT and YNNKEL (reference sequence). The CDR3 contains 14 residues. The CDR3 loop is CASSQDGRGPGYTF. As DNA, the CDR3 is TGTGCCAGCAGCCAAGATGGAAGGGGGCCCGGCTACACCTTC.